Below are 23 T cell receptor beta chains sequenced from a single sample in a study of blood T cell repertoires in COVID-19 (dated by TCRdb to about 2020). Libraries were prepared through the immunoSEQ multiplex PCR assay. Sourced from immuneACCESS, this table was stored by TCRdb with only in-frame sequences that have V and J called. A share of the clones is absent; for the studies checked, an unresolved V gene accounts for under half, and the remainder has no known explanation. This sample lists a few hundred thousand clones; 75% to 90% were detected once. In total, the top ten clones hold roughly 4.9% of the sample. The specimen sequenced was PBMCs or T cells enriched from blood (not recorded which). The receptors were sampled from a woman aged 25 to 39 who had been exposed to COVID-19.

The chain employs TRBV18 and TRBJ2-4, with a possible D match to TRBD2 (6 bases). V shed 0 bases and J shed 6 bases, with 6 bases lying between them. The CDR3 runs 13 residues. Looked up from germline, CDR1 is KGHSH and CDR2 is LQKENI. CDR3 amino acids: CASSPPEGNIQYF. In DNA form, the CDR3 reads TGTGCCAGCTCACCACCGGAGGGAAACATTCAGTACTTC.

The rearrangement uses TRBV19 and TRBJ2-1; D is possibly TRBD1 (6 bases). In germline, CDR1 is LNHDA, CDR2 SQIVND (reference sequence). The CDR3 length is 14 residues. Trimming removed 10 bases from V and 4 bases from J, with 17 bases in between. In DNA, the CDR3 is TGTGCCACAACTCCCTGGGACAATTACAATGAGCAGTTCTTC. Its protein is CATTPWDNYNEQFF.

The chain is built from TRBV9 and TRBJ2-1, with 10 bases aligning to TRBD2. The V gene end was trimmed by 1 base and the J gene end by 3 bases; junction bases not matched to a gene: 1. Germline CDR1 and CDR2: SGDLS and YYNGEE. This CDR3 region has 15 residues. The CDR3 loop is CASSVSGGDYNEQFF. The DNA for the CDR3 is TGTGCCAGCAGCGTAAGCGGGGGGGACTACAATGAGCAGTTCTTC.

This clone was observed once. V gene TRBV5-6 combines with J gene TRBJ1-1, with D possibly matching TRBD1 (5 bases). V was pared by 4 bases and J by 0 bases, with 10 bases between. This CDR3 region has 14 residues. CDR1 is SGHDT, CDR2 YYEEEE, per germline. The CDR3 reads CASSPGLMNTEAFF. The CDR3 DNA follows: TGTGCCAGCAGCCCGGGACTCATGAACACTGAAGCTTTCTTT. Full variable domain (rest looked up from reference TRBV5-6 and TRBJ1-1): DAGVTQSPTHLIKTRGQQVTLRCSPKSGHDTVSWYQQALGQGPQFIFQYYEEEERQRGNFPDRFSGHQFPNYSSELNVNALLLGDSALYLCASSPGLMNTEAFFGQGTRLTVV.

Concerning this clone: A read error may explain this, as a much larger clone is one base away. The chain uses TRBV2 and TRBJ1-5; TRBD1 agrees at 7 bases. V shed 6 bases and J 4 bases; nucleotides not matched to a gene: 0. CDR3 length: 12 amino acids. Germline V lookup: CDR1 SNHLY, CDR2 FYNNEI. CDR3 sequence (DNA): TGTGCCAGCAGACAGGGGAATCAGCCCCAGCATTTT. The encoded protein is CASRQGNQPQHF.

This clone has more than one count but fewer than ten. The gene calls are TRBV5-1 and TRBJ1-3, with no clear D. Trimming pared 0 bases from V and 2 bases from J, leaving 9 bases between. This CDR3 is 15 amino acids long. From germline, CDR1 is SGHRS and CDR2 YFSETQ. The DNA of the CDR3 is TGCGCCAGCAGCTTGGACGGGTTTCCTGGAAACACCATATATTTT. Translating gives CASSLDGFPGNTIYF.

The rearrangement uses TRBV19 and TRBJ2-1; 8 bases fit TRBD2. Trimming cost V 9 bases and J 10 bases; bases outside gene matches: 17. Germline assignment: CDR1 LNHDA and CDR2 SQIVND (reference sequence). This CDR3 is 15 amino acids long. CDR3 sequence (DNA): TGTGCCAGCGGACTAGCCCGACAGTATTCTAGCGAGCAGTTCTTC. This translates into CASGLARQYSSEQFF. Full variable domain (remainder filled in from reference TRBV19 and TRBJ2-1): DGGITQSPKYLFRKEGQNVTLSCEQNLNHDAMYWYRQDPGQGLRLIYYSQIVNDFQKGDIAEGYSVSREKKESFPLTVTSAQKNPTAFYLCASGLARQYSSEQFFGPGTRLTVL.

The gene calls are TRBV2 and TRBJ1-3; 9 nucleotides align to TRBD1. The J segment lost 3 bases and the V segment lost 4 bases, leaving 1 base of the junction unmatched. The length of the CDR3 is 14 residues. Germline loops: CDR1 SNHLY, CDR2 FYNNEI. CDR3 sequence reads: CASSVDRGGNTIYF. CDR3 nucleotides: TGTGCCAGCAGTGTGGACAGGGGTGGAAACACCATATATTTT.

V is TRBV30 and J is TRBJ1-2; TRBD1 matches at 10 bases. The V segment lost 4 bases and the J segment 4 bases; nucleotides outside the gene matches: 6. Germline values: CDR1 GTSNPN, CDR2 SVGIG (reference sequence). The CDR3 has 14 amino acids. The CDR3 region has the DNA TGTGCCTGGAAAGTCGGGACAGGGGCCTATGGCTACACCTTC. Residues: CAWKVGTGAYGYTF.

The chain is built from TRBV10-2 and TRBJ1-3; possibly TRBD1 for D (5 bases). There are 15 residues in the CDR3. CDR1 and CDR2 from the germline V gene are WSHSY and SAAADI. V was clipped by 6 bases and J by 0 bases, with 12 bases between them. CDR3 sequence reads: CASREQESSGNTIYF. The CDR3 coding sequence is TGCGCCAGCAGAGAACAGGAAAGCTCTGGAAACACCATATATTTT.

This clone was picked up a small number of times. This chain links TRBV6-4 with TRBJ2-3; 14 nucleotides match TRBD2. Germline V CDR1 and CDR2: MRHNA, SNTAGT. This CDR3 is 16 amino acids long. V gave up 0 bases and J gave up 4 bases; unmatched junction bases: 0. The CDR3 DNA follows: TGTGCCAGCAGTGACTCGACTAGCGGGGGGGCAGATACGCAGTATTTT. It is translated as CASSDSTSGGADTQYF.

The V call is TRBV19, the J call TRBJ2-3; 7 bases line up with TRBD2. Germline loops: CDR1 LNHDA, CDR2 SQIVND (reference sequence). The CDR3 runs to 16 residues. J lost 0 bases, V lost 3 bases, and 6 bases had no gene match. CDR3 sequence (DNA): TGTGCCAGTAGTATCTCTAGCGGCCGCAGCACAGATACGCAGTATTTT. Its protein product is CASSISSGRSTDTQYF.

CDR3 amino acids: CASSVEQGISYNEQFF. CDR3 nucleotide sequence: TGTGCCAGCAGCGTAGAGCAGGGGATCTCCTACAATGAGCAGTTCTTC. The chain carries TRBV9 and TRBJ2-1; D is perhaps TRBD1 (6 bases). Between the trimmed V and J ends, which lost 0 bases and 0 bases, there was a span of 10 bases. Germline CDR1 and CDR2: SGDLS and YYNGEE. This CDR3 has 16 residues.

The V gene is TRBV2, the J gene TRBJ2-7; TRBD2 is a possible D gene (5 bases). The CDR3 covers 11 residues. Germline V lookup: CDR1 SNHLY, CDR2 FYNNEI. V was trimmed by 7 bases and J by 4 bases, leaving 8 bases between them. Here the CDR3 DNA reads TGTGCCAGCACCGAGGGTTACGAGCAGTACTTC. This encodes CASTEGYEQYF.

The genes are TRBV5-5 and TRBJ1-1, with 10 positions matching TRBD1. The junction had 5 bases not matched to a gene; V was cut back by 3 bases and J by 3 bases. CDR3 length: 15 residues. The germline V gene has CDR1 SGHKS and CDR2 YYEKEE (reference sequence). CDR3 DNA sequence: TGTGCCAGCAGCTCCGGACAGGGGGAATACACTGAAGCTTTCTTT. Translating it yields CASSSGQGEYTEAFF. Combining the CDR3 with reference TRBV5-5 and TRBJ1-1 gives the whole variable domain DAGVTQSPTHLIKTRGQQVTLRCSPISGHKSVSWYQQVLGQGPQFIFQYYEKEERGRGNFPDRFSARQFPNYSSELNVNALLLGDSALYLCASSSGQGEYTEAFFGQGTRLTVV.

This clone has more than one count but fewer than ten. The rearrangement uses TRBV10-3 and TRBJ1-6, with a weak D call TRBD1 (5 bases). Trimming took 7 bases from V and 5 from J, leaving 9 bases between them. The germline gives CDR1 ENHRY, CDR2 SYGVKD. There are 13 residues in the CDR3. In nucleotides, the CDR3 is TGTGCCATCACCTCACAGGATAATTCACCCCTCCACTTT. Protein product: CAITSQDNSPLHF.

The chain recombines TRBV21-1 with TRBJ1-6; the table's D call, TRBD1, has no DNA check behind it. TRBV21-1 corresponds to a pseudogene. The length of the CDR3 is 16 residues. The chain's CDR3 is CASSSDSQNPDSPLHF. The CDR3 DNA is TGTGCCAGCAGCTCGGACAGTCAAAATCCCGATTCACCCCTCCACTTT.

V and J are TRBV2 and TRBJ2-1, with 7 bases identical to TRBD2. Germline loops: CDR1 SNHLY, CDR2 FYNNEI. This CDR3 spans 13 amino acids. The V gene end was trimmed by 9 bases and the J gene end by 3 bases; junction bases not matched to a gene: 5. DNA of the CDR3: TGTGCCAGTATGGGGGGGAGCTACAATGAGCAGTTCTTC. It specifies CASMGGSYNEQFF. Drawing the rest from reference TRBV2 and TRBJ2-1, the complete variable domain is EPEVTQTPSHQVTQMGQEVILRCVPISNHLYFYWYRQILGQKVEFLVSFYNNEISEKSEIFDDQFSVERPDGSNFTLKIRSTKLEDSAMYFCASMGGSYNEQFFGPGTRLTVL.

This clone has just a few counts. The chain couples TRBV30 to TRBJ1-1, with D possibly matching TRBD1 (5 bases). The V and J ends lost 2 bases and 3 bases respectively, with 10 bases between them. This CDR3 is 13 amino acids long. Germline assignment: CDR1 GTSNPN and CDR2 SVGIG (reference sequence). The CDR3 DNA sequence: TGTGCCTGGAGTATGGGGCTCGACACTGAAGCTTTCTTT. Translated: CAWSMGLDTEAFF.

The chain links TRBV5-1 to TRBJ1-2; D gene unclear. V lost 4 bases, J lost 2 bases, and 12 bases lay in between. There are 14 residues in the CDR3. CDR1 is SGHRS and CDR2 is YFSETQ in the germline V gene. As DNA, the CDR3 is TGCGCCAGCAGCCAAGACTCAGAAAACTATGGCTACACCTTC. This gives the protein CASSQDSENYGYTF.

V gene TRBV10-3 combines with J gene TRBJ1-6; TRBD1 matches at 7 bases. CDR1 and CDR2 from the germline V gene are ENHRY and SYGVKD. The CDR3 totals 14 residues. Trimming took 6 bases from V and 7 from J; bases not matched to a gene: 6. The CDR3 DNA sequence: TGTGCCATCAGGGGGACAGATGGGAATTCACCCCTCCACTTT. This sequence encodes CAIRGTDGNSPLHF.

V and J are TRBV25-1 and TRBJ1-5, with unresolved D. V gave up 1 base and J gave up 4 bases, with 8 bases separating them. Germline lookup yields CDR1 MGHDK and CDR2 SYGVNS. The CDR3 is 14 residues long. The CDR3 DNA follows: TGTGCCAGCAGTGAATGGGCCAGAAATCAGCCCCAGCATTTT. Its translation: CASSEWARNQPQHF. The full variable domain, in which reference TRBV25-1 and TRBJ1-5 provide the parts outside the CDR3, is EADIYQTPRYLVIGTGKKITLECSQTMGHDKMYWYQQDPGMELHLIHYSYGVNSTEKGDLSSESTVSRIRTEHFPLTLESARPSHTSQYLCASSEWARNQPQHFGDGTRLSIL.

The chain has TRBV4-1 and TRBJ2-7, with 8 nucleotides matching TRBD1. Germline-derived CDR1 and CDR2 are MGHRA and YSYEKL. Losses at the gene ends were 1 base for V and 3 bases for J; bases not matched to a gene: 8. The CDR3 extends over 16 amino acids. The CDR3 reads CASSQGLPGQDYEQYF. DNA of the CDR3: TGCGCCAGCAGCCAAGGTTTACCGGGACAGGACTACGAGCAGTACTTC.